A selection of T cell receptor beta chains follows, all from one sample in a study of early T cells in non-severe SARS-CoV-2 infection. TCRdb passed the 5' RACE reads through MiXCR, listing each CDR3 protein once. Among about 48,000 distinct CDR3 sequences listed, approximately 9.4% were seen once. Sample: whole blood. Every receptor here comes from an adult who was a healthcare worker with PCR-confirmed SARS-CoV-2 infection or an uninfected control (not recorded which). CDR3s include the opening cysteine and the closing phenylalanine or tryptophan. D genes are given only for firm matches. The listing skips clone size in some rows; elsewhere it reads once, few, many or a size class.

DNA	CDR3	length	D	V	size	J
TGCAGCGTTGTCAGCGGGAGCCTTGAGGACAATGAGCAGTTCTTC	CSVVSGSLEDNEQFF	15	TRBD2	TRBV29-1	.	TRBJ2-1
TGTGCCAGCTCACCACCAGCACAGGGAGGAACTGGGGCCAACGTCCTGACTTTC	CASSPPAQGGTGANVLTF	18	.	TRBV18	many	TRBJ2-6
TGTGCCAGCAGCTTTGAGCTAGCGGGAGTTGGTGAGCAGTTCTTC	CASSFELAGVGEQFF	15	TRBD2	TRBV7-7	many	TRBJ2-1
TGTGCCATCAGTGAGTCGGGCAGCGGGAGTGGACAAGAGACCCAGTACTTC	CAISESGSGSGQETQYF	17	TRBD2	TRBV10-3	many	TRBJ2-5
TGTGCCAGCTCACAAGGACAGGGACATGAAAAACTGTTTTTT	CASSQGQGHEKLFF	14	TRBD1	TRBV18	.	TRBJ1-4
TGCGCCAGCAGCTTGTTTTTCTCGGGGCGAACGTACAATGAGCAGTTCTTC	CASSLFFSGRTYNEQFF	17	.	TRBV5-1	few	TRBJ2-1
TGTGCCAGCAGACGACTAGAGGGCACAGATACGCAGTATTTT	CASRRLEGTDTQYF	14	.	TRBV27	.	TRBJ2-3
TGTGCCAGCAGTTACTCGACAGATAATGAGCAGTTCTTC	CASSYSTDNEQFF	13	.	TRBV6-6	many	TRBJ2-1
TGCGCCAGCAGCTTGTCATCGGGCAATCAGCCCCAGCATTTT	CASSLSSGNQPQHF	14	.	TRBV5-1	many	TRBJ1-5
TGTGCCAGCAGTGAAGCAAGGAAGACAGGAGGGCCCTACGAGCAGTACTTC	CASSEARKTGGPYEQYF	17	.	TRBV6-1	few	TRBJ2-7
TGTGCCAGCACCTACTCCAAATTCCACGAGCAGTACTTC	CASTYSKFHEQYF	13	.	TRBV6-5	few	TRBJ2-7
TGCGCCAGCAGCTCGTACTCGGGTTCTGGTTCCTACGAGCAGTACTTC	CASSSYSGSGSYEQYF	16	.	TRBV5-1	many	TRBJ2-7
TGTGCCTGGACGCTAGAAATGAACACTGAAGCTTTCTTT	CAWTLEMNTEAFF	13	.	TRBV30	.	TRBJ1-1
TGCAGCGTTGAAGATAGAGAGGGGCCATATGGCTACACCTTC	CSVEDREGPYGYTF	14	.	TRBV29-1	.	TRBJ1-2
TGTGCCAGCAGCTCTCGGCCAACCACCTATGGCTACACCTTC	CASSSRPTTYGYTF	14	.	TRBV27	.	TRBJ1-2
TGTGCTAGTGGTGCCGCCCCCGCTGGAAGTGAAAAACTGTTTTTT	CASGAAPAGSEKLFF	15	.	TRBV12-5	.	TRBJ1-4
TGTGCCAGCAAGAGGGGACAGGCGTGGAAGGAGACCCAGTACTTC	CASKRGQAWKETQYF	15	TRBD1	TRBV7-9	.	TRBJ2-5
TGTGCCAGCAGGGGACATTCCGATAGCAATCAGCCCCAGCATTTT	CASRGHSDSNQPQHF	15	.	TRBV6-2/TRBV6-3	many	TRBJ1-5
TGTGCCAGCAGCCCAGCCCGGGATGAAGCTTTCTTT	CASSPARDEAFF	12	.	TRBV7-9	many	TRBJ1-1
TGTGCCAGCAGCTTAGAGGCCGGACTCCCGAATGAGCAGTTCTTC	CASSLEAGLPNEQFF	15	.	TRBV7-9	.	TRBJ2-1
TGTGCCAGCAGCCCACGGAGGACTACCACAGATACGCAGTATTTT	CASSPRRTTTDTQYF	15	.	TRBV7-9	.	TRBJ2-3
TGCAGCGTAATCCGGACGGAGGTGGGGGAGCAGTACTTC	CSVIRTEVGEQYF	13	.	TRBV29-1	many	TRBJ2-7
TGTGCCAGCAGTTTGCAACTGACCTACGAGCAGTACTTC	CASSLQLTYEQYF	13	.	TRBV12-3/TRBV12-4	many	TRBJ2-7
TGTGCCAGCGGGGGACAACCTAGCGGGAGTACCGGGGAGCTGTTTTTT	CASGGQPSGSTGELFF	16	TRBD2	TRBV2	many	TRBJ2-2
TGTGCCTGCAAGCCGTACTCAGGCGGGGAGCTGTTTTTT	CACKPYSGGELFF	13	.	TRBV11-2	few	TRBJ2-2
TGTGCCAGCTCGGTATCTGGGGCCAACGTCCTGACTTTC	CASSVSGANVLTF	13	.	TRBV27	many	TRBJ2-6
TGTGCCAGCTCACGAGACAGTACTTACGAGCAGTACTTC	CASSRDSTYEQYF	13	.	TRBV18	many	TRBJ2-7
TGTGCCAGCAGCCCCACTAGCGGGAGCTCCTACAATGAGCAGTTCTTC	CASSPTSGSSYNEQFF	16	TRBD2	TRBV12-3/TRBV12-4	.	TRBJ2-1
TGTGCCAGCTCACCGGGACATAGCAATCAGCCCCAGCATTTT	CASSPGHSNQPQHF	14	.	TRBV18	.	TRBJ1-5
TGCGCCAGCAGCTTGGCCGCAGGGGCCCGCACAGATACGCAGTATTTT	CASSLAAGARTDTQYF	16	.	TRBV5-1	few	TRBJ2-3
TGCAGTGCTAGAGATTTCGATCGACCGCGAACTGAGCAGTTCTTC	CSARDFDRPRTEQFF	15	.	TRBV20-1	few	TRBJ2-1
TGCAGTGCTAGCTCCGGGACAGGGCTATGGGAGCAGTACTTC	CSASSGTGLWEQYF	14	TRBD1	TRBV20-1	.	TRBJ2-7
TGTGCCAGCAGCTTGGAATGGGTCGGGCGGGAGTTGAATGAGCAGTTCTTC	CASSLEWVGRELNEQFF	17	TRBD2	TRBV5-6	many	TRBJ2-1
TGTGCCAGCAGTTCTCTGGGGGCTGAAGCTTTCTTT	CASSSLGAEAFF	12	.	TRBV25-1	.	TRBJ1-1
TGTGCCAGCAGTTACTCGATAGTCCGGAACTATGGCTACACCTTC	CASSYSIVRNYGYTF	15	.	TRBV6-5	many	TRBJ1-2
TGTGCCAGTACCCTAGCGGGAGAAAACAATGAGCAGTTCTTC	CASTLAGENNEQFF	14	TRBD2	TRBV19	.	TRBJ2-1
TGTGCCAGCAGTTTGGTGGATGGCTACACCTTC	CASSLVDGYTF	11	.	TRBV6-2/TRBV6-3	many	TRBJ1-2
TGCGCCAGCAGCGCAACTCCCGGGACAGCAAACCCCAAAAACATTCAGTACTTC	CASSATPGTANPKNIQYF	18	TRBD1	TRBV5-1	medium-sized	TRBJ2-4
TGTAGCGTTGAAGATTCCCCAACCAATGAGCAGTTCTTC	CSVEDSPTNEQFF	13	.	TRBV29-1	many	TRBJ2-1
TGTGCCAGCAGCGACGACAATTTCTCTGGAAACACCATATATTTT	CASSDDNFSGNTIYF	15	.	TRBV9	.	TRBJ1-3
TGCAGTGCCCGAACAGGTGGTGGAAACACCATATATTTT	CSARTGGGNTIYF	13	.	TRBV20-1	.	TRBJ1-3
TGTGCCAGCAGCTTCTCCGCGGTCCTACGGGAGACCCAGTACTTC	CASSFSAVLRETQYF	15	.	TRBV11-1	many	TRBJ2-5
TGTGCCAGCAGAACTCTCAGGGAAGCGAACACTGAAGCTTTCTTT	CASRTLREANTEAFF	15	.	TRBV6-6	few	TRBJ1-1
TGCGCCAGCAGCTGGGGACAGGGCGTGGGAGCCGGGGAGCTGTTTTTT	CASSWGQGVGAGELFF	16	TRBD1	TRBV5-1	many	TRBJ2-2
TGTGCCAGCAGCCAAGAATGGGCAAACGAGCAGTACTTC	CASSQEWANEQYF	13	.	TRBV3-1	few	TRBJ2-7
TGTGCCAGCAGTTCGCTAAGGGCCGTCTCCTACAATGAGCAGTTCTTC	CASSSLRAVSYNEQFF	16	.	TRBV11-3	many	TRBJ2-1
TGTGCCAGCAGCAAAGGGACAGCGAGCAATCAGCCCCAGCATTTT	CASSKGTASNQPQHF	15	TRBD1	TRBV7-6	few	TRBJ1-5
TGTGCCAGCAGTGAATCTGTCGGGACAGGGCGGAATGAGCAGTTCTTC	CASSESVGTGRNEQFF	16	TRBD1	TRBV2	few	TRBJ2-1
TGTGCCAGCAGCGCCGTAGTAGAATTGGCTAGCGGGACCCGTTCCTACAATGAGCAGTTCTTC	CASSAVVELASGTRSYNEQFF	21	TRBD2	TRBV9	many	TRBJ2-1